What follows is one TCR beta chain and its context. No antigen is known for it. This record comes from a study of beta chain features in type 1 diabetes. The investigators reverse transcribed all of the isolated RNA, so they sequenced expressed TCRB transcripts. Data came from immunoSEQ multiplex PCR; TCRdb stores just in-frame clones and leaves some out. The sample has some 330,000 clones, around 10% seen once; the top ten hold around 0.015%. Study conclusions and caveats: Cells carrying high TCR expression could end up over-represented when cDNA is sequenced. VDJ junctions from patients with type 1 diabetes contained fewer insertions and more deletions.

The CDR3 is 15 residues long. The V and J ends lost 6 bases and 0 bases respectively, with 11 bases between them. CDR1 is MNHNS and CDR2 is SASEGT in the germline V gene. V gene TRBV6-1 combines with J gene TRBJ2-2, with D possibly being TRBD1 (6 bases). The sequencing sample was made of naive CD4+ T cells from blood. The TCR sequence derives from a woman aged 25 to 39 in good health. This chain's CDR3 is CASRSGDANTGELFF. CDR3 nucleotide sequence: TGTGCCAGCAGATCAGGGGACGCGAACACCGGGGAGCTGTTTTTT.